A selection of T cell receptor beta chains follows, all from one sample in a study of cytomegalovirus exposure and HLA in healthy donors. Profiling relied on immunoSEQ multiplex PCR, and the TCRdb table lists in-frame clones only, not all of them. This sample carries roughly 170,000 clones, around 80% of them seen once, and the ten largest clones take more than 0.95%. Sequencing used PBMCs. Receptors were obtained from a girl aged 2 to 9 in good health and CMV-seropositive. CDR3s include the opening cysteine and the closing phenylalanine or tryptophan. The D gene is left open where the match is weak. The size entry is marked missing in some rows and otherwise reads once, few, many or a size class.

TRBJ2-1,-,TRBV7-8,TRBD2,TGTGCCAGCAGCTTAGCGGTGGGACTAGCGGGAGGGCCTCGTTCTGAGCAGTTCTTC,CASSLAVGLAGGPRSEQFF
TRBJ1-2,-,TRBV25-1,-,TGTGCCAGCAGTGAACTCCCTACAGGGTCCTACTATGGCTACACCTTC,CASSELPTGSYYGYTF
TRBJ1-1,-,TRBV6-5,TRBD1,TGTGCCAGCAGTAACAGGGGGATGAACACTGAAGCTTTCTTT,CASSNRGMNTEAFF
TRBJ1-4,-,TRBV30,-,TGTGCCTGGGCGGGGGGAGCTAATGAAAAACTGTTTTTT,CAWAGGANEKLFF
TRBJ2-1,-,TRBV6-1,TRBD2,TGTGCCAGCCGCAGCGGGACGTTCGATGAGCAGTTCTTC,CASRSGTFDEQFF
TRBJ1-1,-,TRBV5-6,-,TGTGCCAGCAGCTACATCGTGCCCATTGACACTGAAGCTTTCTTT,CASSYIVPIDTEAFF
TRBJ2-2,-,TRBV21-1,-,TGTGCCAGCAGCAAAGTGAGGATCACCGGGGAGCTGTTTTTT,CASSKVRITGELFF
TRBJ2-1,-,TRBV11-2,-,TGTGCCAGCAGCCCGCTACCGGAGGGCTACAATGAGCAGTTCTTC,CASSPLPEGYNEQFF
TRBJ2-1,once,TRBV10-3,-,TGTGCCACCCGGGGAGGTGTGGATGAGCAGTTCTTC,CATRGGVDEQFF
TRBJ2-2,-,TRBV25-1,-,TGTGCCAGCGCCAACAGGGGGGGAACCGGGGAGCTGTTTTTT,CASANRGGTGELFF
TRBJ2-3,-,TRBV10-3,TRBD2,TGTGTTACCGGGGAGGGGCCCCGAGCGGATACGCAGTATTTT,CVTGEGPRADTQYF
TRBJ2-7,-,TRBV5-5,-,TGTGCCAGCAGCCCTTCGAGATACGAGCAGTACTTC,CASSPSRYEQYF
TRBJ2-1,-,TRBV11-2,TRBD2,TGTGCCAGCAGCTTCTGGCTAGCGGACAATGAGCAGTTCTTC,CASSFWLADNEQFF
TRBJ2-3,-,TRBV19,-,TGTGCCAGCACCGGGACACATCAGAGGGCAGATACGCAGTATTTT,CASTGTHQRADTQYF
TRBJ2-2,-,TRBV30,TRBD1,TGTGCCTGGAGCCCCCTACAGGGGTCCGGGGAGCTGTTTTTT,CAWSPLQGSGELFF
TRBJ2-3,-,TRBV5-4,-,TGTGCCAGCAGCTTTATCGAGACTCGCACAGATACGCAGTATTTT,CASSFIETRTDTQYF
TRBJ1-1,-,TRBV18,-,TGTGCCAGCTCACAAGGGACTGTTGAAGCTTTCTTT,CASSQGTVEAFF
TRBJ2-7,-,TRBV2,-,TGTGCCACAAAAGCGAACGTCGATTCCTACGAGCAGTACTTC,CATKANVDSYEQYF
TRBJ2-3,-,TRBV2,TRBD2,TGTGCCAGCAGCTTCTACGGACTAGCGGCTAGCACAGATACGCAGTATTTT,CASSFYGLAASTDTQYF
TRBJ2-1,-,TRBV2,TRBD2,TGTGCCAGCAAACTAGCGGGAGCCTACAATGAGCAGTTCTTC,CASKLAGAYNEQFF
TRBJ1-4,-,TRBV2,TRBD1,TGTGCCAGCAGTCTCACCGGGACAGCTAATGAAAAACTGTTTTTT,CASSLTGTANEKLFF
TRBJ2-5,-,TRBV9,TRBD2,TGTGCCAGCAGCGTAGACCCCGCGGGAGACACTCAGGCCGAGACCCAGTACTTC,CASSVDPAGDTQAETQYF
TRBJ1-2,-,TRBV27,-,TGTGCCAGCAGTTTATCACAGAACTATGGCTACACCTTC,CASSLSQNYGYTF
TRBJ2-1,-,TRBV6-6,TRBD1,TGTGCCAGCAGTTGGGACAGCTCCTACAATGAGCAGTTCTTC,CASSWDSSYNEQFF
TRBJ1-2,once,TRBV28,TRBD1,TGTGCCAGCAGTTCGGGACAGGTCCAGCTGCAAGGCTACACCTTC,CASSSGQVQLQGYTF
TRBJ1-1,once,TRBV9,TRBD1,TGTGCCAGCAGCGCGGGACAGGGGGCTTCAGCTTTCTTT,CASSAGQGASAFF
TRBJ2-7,-,TRBV11-2,TRBD1,TGTGCCAGCAGCTTAGTGGCAGGGGGTTTGTCGAGCGAGCAGTACTTC,CASSLVAGGLSSEQYF
TRBJ2-2,-,TRBV7-8,-,TGTGCCAGCAGCTTAGAGTCGGGCGGGGAGCTGTTTTTT,CASSLESGGELFF
TRBJ1-6,-,TRBV12-2,-,TGTGCAAGTCGCTGCCTGACAGGGCTTACCTATAATTCACCCCTCCACTTT,CASRCLTGLTYNSPLHF
TRBJ2-7,-,TRBV6-1,TRBD1,TGTGCCAGCAGTGACGGTGAGAGGTTGGATGACAGGGAATACGAGCAGTACTTC,CASSDGERLDDREYEQYF
TRBJ2-5,-,TRBV28,-,TGTGCCAGCAGGCGGGACAGCCCCTACCAAGAGACCCAGTACTTC,CASRRDSPYQETQYF
TRBJ1-5,-,TRBV6-1,-,TGTGCCAGCAGTCCTCTATCGTGGCCCCAGCATTTT,CASSPLSWPQHF
TRBJ1-1,-,TRBV30,TRBD1,TGTGCCTGGAGTCCAGGGGGCGGTGGAAAAGCTTTCTTT,CAWSPGGGGKAFF
TRBJ2-2,-,TRBV5-6,-,TGTGCCAGCACCAGGCCGGTCACCGGGGAGCTGTTTTTT,CASTRPVTGELFF
TRBJ2-3,-,TRBV28,TRBD2,TGTGCCAGCAGTTTCGAGCGGGAGTCAGATACGCAGTATTTT,CASSFERESDTQYF
TRBJ2-2,-,TRBV5-1,-,TGCGCCAGCAGCTTGGGGAGCGGGAACACCGGGGAGCTGTTTTTT,CASSLGSGNTGELFF
TRBJ2-2,once,TRBV9,-,TGTGCCAGCAGCGTAGAGGTCAGCGCGAACACCGGGGAGCTGTTTTTT,CASSVEVSANTGELFF
TRBJ2-1,few,TRBV28,-,TGTGCCAGCAGCTACTACAATGAGCAGTTCTTC,CASSYYNEQFF
TRBJ2-7,-,TRBV5-1,TRBD2,TGCGCCAGCAGGACGGGACTAAAAGCGATCGGGTACGAGCAGTACTTC,CASRTGLKAIGYEQYF
TRBJ2-2,-,TRBV2,-,TGTGCCAGCAGATCCTCGGGCACCGGGGAGCTGTTTTTT,CASRSSGTGELFF
TRBJ2-7,-,TRBV4-1,TRBD2,TGCGCCAGCAGCCAAGATCGCCCCGGACTAGCGGGAGTCGTCTCCTACGAGCAGTACTTC,CASSQDRPGLAGVVSYEQYF
TRBJ1-1,-,TRBV7-9,-,TGTGCCAGCTCCTCAGCGAACATGAACACTGAAGCTTTCTTT,CASSSANMNTEAFF
TRBJ1-1,-,TRBV7-2,-,TGTGCCAGCAGATCCAGGAATTTGAACACTGAAGCTTTCTTT,CASRSRNLNTEAFF
TRBJ1-5,few,TRBV15,-,TGTGCCACCAGCACCCCGTCGGGGGGCGACCAGCCCCAGCATTTT,CATSTPSGGDQPQHF
TRBJ2-7,-,TRBV11-3,TRBD1,TGTGCCAGCAGCTCCCGACAGGGTTCTCTCTACGAGCAGTACTTC,CASSSRQGSLYEQYF
TRBJ2-1,once,TRBV5-1,-,TGCGCCAGCAGCTTGGGTAACGGGAGCTCCTACAATGAGCAGTTCTTC,CASSLGNGSSYNEQFF
TRBJ2-1,-,TRBV6-1,-,TGTGCCAGCAGTGAGGGTGGTAGCCCCTACAATGAGCAGTTCTTC,CASSEGGSPYNEQFF
TRBJ2-2,-,TRBV5-6,TRBD2,TGTGCCAGCAGCTCCGGGACTAGCGGGGGGGCCCTTTTCGGCCGGGAGCTGTTTTTT,CASSSGTSGGALFGRELFF
TRBJ1-1,-,TRBV19,-,TGTGCCAGTAGTATATCAGGGGTGGGAGCTTTCTTT,CASSISGVGAFF
TRBJ1-6,few,TRBV5-1,TRBD1,TGCGCCAGCAGCTTCGGACAGGCATATAATTCACCCCTCCACTTT,CASSFGQAYNSPLHF
TRBJ1-5,-,TRBV19,-,TGTGCCAGTGGTGACAACAGTCTCCAACAGCCCCAGCATTTT,CASGDNSLQQPQHF
TRBJ1-1,-,TRBV11-3,-,TGTGCCAGCAGCTTTGAGGTAACTGAAGCTTTCTTT,CASSFEVTEAFF
TRBJ2-2,-,TRBV12-5,TRBD2,TGTGCTAGTAGGGAGCGGGGAGGGGAGCTGTTTTTT,CASRERGGELFF
TRBJ1-1,-,TRBV7-9,TRBD1,TGTGCCAGCAGCTTAGGACAGGGGGCGTTAATAACTGAAGCTTTCTTT,CASSLGQGALITEAFF
TRBJ2-3,-,TRBV9,-,TGTGCCAGCAGCTTGAGCGGGCGGGATACGCAGTATTTT,CASSLSGRDTQYF